Following are 28 T cell receptor beta chains from one sample sequenced in a study of blood T cell repertoires in COVID-19. TCRdb's table, derived via immunoSEQ multiplex PCR, lists solely in-frame clones and lacks some. The sample has 210,000 or so clones, over 75% seen once. Sequenced input: peripheral blood. These receptor sequences come from a human donor in a cohort sampled during active COVID-19.

The chain carries TRBV5-1 and TRBJ1-3, with a possible D match to TRBD1 (6 bases). CDR1 is SGHRS, CDR2 YFSETQ, per germline. The V gene lost 4 bases and the J gene lost 7 bases, with 21 bases spanning the gap. The CDR3 loop spans 16 amino acids. The DNA for the CDR3 is TGCGCCAGCAGCGATCAGGGGCCCCCCCTCGGGAACACCATATATTTT. This translates into CASSDQGPPLGNTIYF.

The rearrangement uses TRBV5-1 and TRBJ1-3; possible D gene TRBD1, 5 bases. Germline CDR1 reads SGHRS; CDR2 reads YFSETQ. The CDR3 totals 16 residues. V was clipped by 4 bases and J by 2 bases, with 16 bases between them. Here the CDR3 reads CASSRGDGGTGNTIYF. For the CDR3, the DNA is TGCGCCAGCAGCCGCGGGGACGGAGGCACTGGAAACACCATATATTTT.

This chain connects TRBV12-5 to TRBJ1-2, with D tentatively TRBD1 (5 bases). This CDR3 spans 12 amino acids. Trimming removed 5 bases from V and 7 bases from J, with 11 bases in between. Germline V lookup: CDR1 LGHNT, CDR2 FRNRAP. This CDR3 reads CASGLGQGGYTF. Here the CDR3 DNA reads TGTGCTAGTGGTCTCGGTCAGGGTGGCTACACCTTC.

The V call is TRBV29-1, the J call TRBJ1-5; the D gene is possibly TRBD1 (6 bases). Trimming removed 7 bases at V and 5 bases at J, with 9 bases between. CDR3 length: 11 residues. The germline V gene has CDR1 SQVTM and CDR2 ANQGSEA. CDR3 DNA sequence: TGCAGCGCAGGGGTCGATCAGCCCCAGCATTTT. Protein product: CSAGVDQPQHF. Based on the CDR3 plus reference TRBV29-1 and TRBJ1-5, the full variable domain is SAVISQKPSRDICQRGTSLTIQCQVDSQVTMMFWYRQQPGQSLTLIATANQGSEATYESGFVIDKFPISRPNLTFSTLTVSNMSPEDSSIYLCSAGVDQPQHFGDGTRLSIL.

This chain links TRBV7-3 with TRBJ2-7, with D tentatively TRBD2 (6 bases). This CDR3 has 13 residues. Deletions cut 4 bases from V and 4 bases from J, with 11 bases between. Germline CDR1 reads SGHTA; CDR2 reads FQGTGA. The CDR3 bases are TGTGCCAGCAGCTCAGGAGGGGTTTACGAGCAGTACTTC. It specifies CASSSGGVYEQYF.

The V call is TRBV30, the J call TRBJ2-3; D may be TRBD2 (5 bases). Trimming left V 0 bases short and J 0 bases short, with 7 bases between. The CDR3 loop spans 14 amino acids. Germline loops: CDR1 GTSNPN, CDR2 SVGIG (reference sequence). The CDR3, as DNA: TGTGCCTGGAGTGTGCCGGGGAGCACAGATACGCAGTATTTT. It encodes CAWSVPGSTDTQYF.

The rearrangement joins TRBV18 to TRBJ2-5; 12 bases map to TRBD2. V dropped 6 bases and J dropped 4; count of bases not matched to a gene: 9. Germline V gene sequence: CDR1 KGHSH, CDR2 LQKENI. The CDR3 has 16 amino acids. CDR3 DNA: TGTGCCAGCTCCCAGCGACTAGCGGGAGAGAGAGAGACCCAGTACTTC. Its translation is CASSQRLAGERETQYF. Based on the CDR3 plus reference TRBV18 and TRBJ2-5, the full variable domain is NAGVMQNPRHLVRRRGQEARLRCSPMKGHSHVYWYRQLPEEGLKFMVYLQKENIIDESGMPKERFSAEFPKEGPSILRIQQVVRGDSAAYFCASSQRLAGERETQYFGPGTRLLVL.

CDR3: CASSFRDTYEQYF. DNA of the CDR3: TGTGCCAGCAGCTTCCGGGACACCTACGAGCAGTACTTC. The V gene is TRBV5-4, the J gene TRBJ2-7; D perhaps matches TRBD1 (6 bases). Per the germline V gene, CDR1 is SGHNT and CDR2 is YYREEE (reference sequence). The CDR3 spans 13 residues. Trimming took 2 bases from V and 2 from J, leaving 8 bases between them.

In its sample, this clone was seen a few times. The chain links TRBV19 to TRBJ1-4; perhaps TRBD1 as D (5 bases). The CDR3 is 13 amino acids. Per germline, CDR1 LNHDA and CDR2 SQIVND (reference sequence). V shed 6 bases and J shed 7 bases, with 12 bases lying between them. CDR3 in amino acids: CASRPGFGEKLFF. The DNA for the CDR3 is TGTGCCAGTAGGCCAGGGTTTGGTGAAAAACTGTTTTTT.

Remarks on this clone: Other DNA variants within this sample encode the same CDR3. The rearrangement uses TRBV11-2 and TRBJ2-7; D perhaps matches TRBD1 (7 bases). Per the germline V gene, CDR1 is SGHAT and CDR2 is FQNNGV. The V end lost 4 bases, the J end lost 3 bases, and 13 bases lay between the germline ends. The CDR3 sequence is 14 residues long. The CDR3 loop reads CASSWAGGGYEQYF. CDR3 sequence (DNA): TGTGCCAGCAGCTGGGCAGGGGGAGGCTACGAGCAGTACTTC. Full variable domain (missing parts from reference TRBV11-2 and TRBJ2-7): EAGVAQSPRYKIIEKRQSVAFWCNPISGHATLYWYQQILGQGPKLLIQFQNNGVVDDSQLPKDRFSAERLKGVDSTLKIQPAKLEDSAVYLCASSWAGGGYEQYFGPGTRLTVT.

The DNA for the CDR3 is TGTGCCAGCAGCTCGCGAGCCAGCGGGGGAACCTACGAGCAGTACTTC. It encodes CASSSRASGGTYEQYF. This chain connects TRBV3-1 (or the pseudogene TRBV3-2) to TRBJ2-7; 8 bases agree with TRBD2. V lost 5 bases and J lost 2; bases outside the gene matches: 11. The CDR3 is 16 amino acids. The V gene's germline CDR1 is LGHDT and CDR2 YNNKEL (reference sequence).

The table lists this clone with a count of one. This rearrangement joins TRBV19 to TRBJ2-7; weak D call: TRBD2 (6 bases). Trimming shortened V by 4 bases and J by 4 bases, and 11 bases separated the two germline ends. The CDR3 runs 13 residues. CDR1 is LNHDA, CDR2 SQIVND, per germline (reference sequence). The DNA of the CDR3 is TGTGCCAGTAGTAAGCGAAGCGGGTACGAGCAGTACTTC. Protein sequence: CASSKRSGYEQYF.

This chain connects TRBV30 to TRBJ1-4; D call uncertain. The CDR3 runs to 13 residues. V was clipped by 0 bases and J by 7 bases, with 9 bases between them. Per the germline V gene, CDR1 is GTSNPN and CDR2 is SVGIG (reference sequence). The CDR3 DNA follows: TGTGCCTGGAGTGTTTCACTCCGTGAAAAACTGTTTTTT. It specifies CAWSVSLREKLFF.

The chain has TRBV2 and TRBJ2-6, with D possibly matching TRBD2 (6 bases). The V end lost 8 bases, the J end lost 0 bases, and 11 bases lay between the germline ends. The CDR3 is 15 amino acids. Germline V gene lookup returns CDR1 SNHLY and CDR2 FYNNEI. This CDR3 reads CASGGGLSGANVLTF. DNA for the CDR3: TGTGCCAGCGGGGGAGGACTCTCTGGGGCCAACGTCCTGACTTTC.

The chain joins TRBV11-2 to TRBJ2-1; the match to TRBD2 covers 8 bases. Germline V gene lookup returns CDR1 SGHAT and CDR2 FQNNGV. The CDR3 is 15 amino acids. The J segment lost 4 bases and the V segment lost 2 bases, leaving 4 bases of the junction unmatched. CDR3 DNA sequence: TGTGCCAGCAGCTTATCAGCGGGAGTATACAATGAGCAGTTCTTC. It translates to CASSLSAGVYNEQFF.

Of note for this clone: This sample also contains other DNA sequences that code for the same CDR3. This chain connects TRBV28 to TRBJ2-7; TRBD2 is a possible D gene (6 bases). The germline V gene has CDR1 MDHEN and CDR2 SYDVKM. Trimming took off 2 bases at V and 3 bases at J, with 11 bases between the two ends. This CDR3 is 14 amino acids long. The CDR3 region has the DNA TGTGCCAGCAGTTTAGGTGGTAGCGGCTACGAGCAGTACTTC. Protein product: CASSLGGSGYEQYF.

The rearrangement joins TRBV15 to TRBJ1-5; a possible D gene is TRBD1 (5 bases). Deletions cut 9 bases from V and 1 base from J, with 16 bases between. The CDR3 is 15 residues long. Germline CDR1 reads LNHNV; CDR2 reads YYDKDF (reference sequence). The CDR3 is CATSAGHRSNQPQHF. CDR3 sequence (DNA): TGTGCCACGTCCGCGGGGCATCGCAGCAATCAGCCCCAGCATTTT.

There are a few counts of this clone. The chain combines TRBV7-9 with TRBJ2-1; TRBD2 is a possible D gene (6 bases). The CDR3 totals 15 residues. Between the trimmed V and J ends, which lost 5 bases and 4 bases, there was a span of 15 bases. CDR1 is SEHNR and CDR2 is FQNEAQ in the germline V gene (reference sequence). CDR3 loop: CASSPRTIPYNEQFF. The DNA for the CDR3 is TGTGCCAGCAGCCCCCGGACTATACCATACAATGAGCAGTTCTTC.

This clone has just a few counts. This chain uses TRBV9 with TRBJ1-2; 12 bases are shared with TRBD1. Germline trimming cut 4 bases from V and 4 bases from J; bases unmatched to any gene: 11. Germline V CDR1 and CDR2: SGDLS, YYNGEE. The CDR3 is made up of 17 amino acids. The CDR3 DNA follows: TGTGCCAGCAGCCCAAGACCGGGACAGGGGGCTCGCTATGGCTACACCTTC. Translated: CASSPRPGQGARYGYTF.

This clone was picked up one time. The rearrangement links TRBV19 to TRBJ1-1, with 7 nucleotides matching TRBD1. This CDR3 contains 16 residues. CDR1 is LNHDA, CDR2 SQIVND, per germline (reference sequence). V lost 1 base and J lost 4; bases outside the gene matches: 9. The CDR3 nucleotides read TGTGCCAGTAGTATAGGGGCAGGGGGGCTATTCACTGAAGCTTTCTTT. The encoded protein is CASSIGAGGLFTEAFF. Full variable domain (missing parts from reference TRBV19 and TRBJ1-1): DGGITQSPKYLFRKEGQNVTLSCEQNLNHDAMYWYRQDPGQGLRLIYYSQIVNDFQKGDIAEGYSVSREKKESFPLTVTSAQKNPTAFYLCASSIGAGGLFTEAFFGQGTRLTVV.

The V and J genes are TRBV19 and TRBJ2-2; 16 bases fit TRBD2. This CDR3 has 19 residues. Trimming took 3 bases from V and 1 from J; bases not matched to a gene: 5. CDR1 LNHDA and CDR2 SQIVND come from the germline V gene (reference sequence). The CDR3 nucleotides are TGTGCCAGTAGTATTCCGGGACTAGCGGGAGGGAGGAACACCGGGGAGCTGTTTTTT. Amino acid sequence: CASSIPGLAGGRNTGELFF.

The chain links TRBV11-3 to TRBJ1-6, with 7 bases matching TRBD1. The CDR3 sequence is 13 residues long. Germline V gene lookup returns CDR1 SGHNT and CDR2 YENEEA. V shed 4 bases and J 9 bases; nucleotides not matched to a gene: 3. CDR3 nucleotide sequence: TGTGCCAGCAGCTCCGGGACAGCTTCACCCCTCCACTTT. This codes for CASSSGTASPLHF.

The genes are TRBV7-2 and TRBJ2-5; D is unresolved. V gave up 5 bases and J gave up 9 bases, with 13 bases separating them. CDR3 length: 12 residues. In germline, CDR1 is SGHTA, CDR2 FQGNSA. DNA for the CDR3: TGTGCCAGCAGCAATCCCCTTTCGGCCCAGTACTTC. Its translation is CASSNPLSAQYF.

The rearrangement joins TRBV27 to TRBJ2-7; 7 bases are shared with TRBD2. Germline-derived CDR1 and CDR2 are MNHEY and SMNVEV (reference sequence). This CDR3 has 16 amino acids. V gave up 3 bases and J gave up 0 bases; unmatched junction bases: 8. The CDR3 DNA sequence: TGTGCCAGCAGTTTTAGTGGGGGGGTGCGCTCCTACGAGCAGTACTTC. Amino acids: CASSFSGGVRSYEQYF.

The V gene is TRBV18, the J gene TRBJ1-2; maybe TRBD1 (5 bases). The CDR3 length is 15 residues. Per germline, CDR1 KGHSH and CDR2 LQKENI. V was shortened by 3 bases and J by 6 bases, with 17 bases between the two germline ends. CDR3 in amino acids: CASSPSTWGWDGYTF. The CDR3 DNA follows: TGTGCCAGCTCACCTTCGACATGGGGCTGGGATGGCTACACCTTC.

V is TRBV10-3 and J is TRBJ1-2; D call uncertain. Germline assignment: CDR1 ENHRY and CDR2 SYGVKD. The length of the CDR3 is 15 residues. Trimming took off 4 bases at V and 0 bases at J, with 12 bases between the two ends. CDR3 amino acids: CAISGGGQANYGYTF. In nucleotides, the CDR3 is TGTGCCATCAGTGGAGGAGGGCAAGCTAACTATGGCTACACCTTC.

V gene TRBV24-1 combines with J gene TRBJ2-7, with a weak D call TRBD2 (6 bases). This CDR3 has 14 amino acids. V dropped 4 bases and J dropped 0 bases, with 9 bases sitting between them. CDR1 and CDR2 (germline): KGHDR, SFDVKD. CDR3 region: CATSDRTNSYEQYF. CDR3 in DNA: TGTGCCACCAGTGACCGGACTAACTCCTACGAGCAGTACTTC.

In DNA form, the CDR3 reads TGTGCCAGCAGCTTCTCCGGGACTAGCGGAGAGACCCAGTACTTC. Protein: CASSFSGTSGETQYF. V usage is TRBV7-2 and J usage is TRBJ2-5, with 11 positions matching TRBD2. The trim removed 3 bases at V and 4 bases at J, leaving 4 bases unmatched. CDR1 is SGHTA, CDR2 FQGNSA, per germline. This CDR3 comprises 15 residues.